These 28 T cell receptor beta chains share one sample of origin, sequenced in a study of blood T cell repertoires in COVID-19. TCRdb's copy holds only in-frame clones and misses some; the assay was immunoSEQ multiplex PCR. The table shows approximately 99,000 clones, with roughly 84% occurring only once. Material for sequencing was peripheral blood. Every receptor here comes from a man between 65 and 80 years old with active or convalescent COVID-19.

There are a few counts of this clone. V is TRBV5-1 and J is TRBJ1-1; D gene ambiguous. V was cut by 2 bases and J by 4 bases, with 9 bases left in between. Germline V lookup: CDR1 SGHRS, CDR2 YFSETQ. The CDR3 extends over 13 amino acids. Here the CDR3 reads CASSLTTSTEAFF. The CDR3 bases are TGCGCCAGCAGCTTAACAACCAGCACTGAAGCTTTCTTT.

The chain carries TRBV19 and TRBJ1-3; maybe TRBD1 (6 bases). The CDR3 extends over 13 amino acids. Germline loops: CDR1 LNHDA, CDR2 SQIVND (reference sequence). V lost 6 bases to trimming and J lost 7 bases, with 13 bases between them. Here the CDR3 DNA reads TGTGCCAGTAGCTACGGGACAATGAACACCATATATTTT. As protein: CASSYGTMNTIYF.

The V gene is TRBV13, the J gene TRBJ1-1; D is possibly TRBD1 (6 bases). The CDR3 loop spans 14 amino acids. Trimming cost V 5 bases and J 0 bases, with 10 bases left between them. The V gene's germline CDR1 is PRHDT and CDR2 FYEKMQ (reference sequence). CDR3 nucleotide sequence: TGTGCCAGCAGCATGGGACACGTGAACACTGAAGCTTTCTTT. Translated: CASSMGHVNTEAFF.

The chain couples TRBV5-1 to TRBJ1-2, with D unresolved. V shed 0 bases and J shed 3 bases, with 9 bases lying between them. Germline assignment: CDR1 SGHRS and CDR2 YFSETQ. The CDR3 spans 14 residues. CDR3 DNA sequence: TGCGCCAGCAGCTTGGATAGCGCTGACTATGGCTACACCTTC. It specifies CASSLDSADYGYTF.

This chain uses TRBV5-1 with TRBJ2-7; TRBD2 matches at 11 bases. Germline-derived CDR1 and CDR2 are SGHRS and YFSETQ. With V trimmed by 0 bases and J by 3 bases, 8 bases remained unmatched. The CDR3 runs to 17 residues. The CDR3 sequence is CASSLVLAGALVYEQYF. The CDR3 coding sequence is TGCGCCAGCAGCTTGGTACTAGCGGGGGCCTTAGTCTACGAGCAGTACTTC.

V and J are TRBV7-9 and TRBJ1-2; TRBD1 matches 9 bases. The CDR3 runs to 16 residues. Germline assignment: CDR1 SEHNR and CDR2 FQNEAQ (reference sequence). Trimming at V came to 5 bases and at J to 0 bases, leaving 7 bases not matched to a gene. Here the CDR3 DNA reads TGTGCCAGCAGCCTCCGGGACAGGGCTACTAACTATGGCTACACCTTC. Its translation is CASSLRDRATNYGYTF.

The CDR3 coding sequence is TGTGCCAGCAGAGGACAGGGAGGCGATGAGCAGTTCTTC. Protein sequence: CASRGQGGDEQFF. The chain recombines TRBV28 with TRBJ2-1, with TRBD1 matching over 8 bases. There are 13 residues in the CDR3. The ends lost 6 bases at V and 8 bases at J; junction bases unmatched: 6. Germline V CDR1 and CDR2: MDHEN, SYDVKM.

The chain has TRBV28 and TRBJ1-5; D gene uncertain. The CDR3 is made up of 13 amino acids. CDR1 is MDHEN and CDR2 is SYDVKM in the germline V gene. Between the trimmed V and J ends, which lost 8 bases and 0 bases, there was a span of 8 bases. The CDR3, as DNA: TGTGCCAGCGAGACACTTAGCAATCAGCCCCAGCATTTT. This codes for CASETLSNQPQHF.

This clone appeared once. The chain combines TRBV6-5 with TRBJ1-2, with no clear D. Trimming cost V 6 bases and J 2 bases, with 16 bases left between them. Germline CDR1 reads MNHEY; CDR2 reads SVGAGI. The CDR3 covers 15 residues. This chain's CDR3 is CASSSSQRRNYGYTF. CDR3 nucleotides: TGTGCCAGCAGCTCCTCCCAGAGGCGAAACTATGGCTACACCTTC.

This chain joins TRBV5-4 and TRBJ1-6; 11 bases fit TRBD1. The CDR3 extends over 16 amino acids. Germline lookup yields CDR1 SGHNT and CDR2 YYREEE (reference sequence). The J segment lost 5 bases and the V segment lost 4 bases, leaving 5 bases of the junction unmatched. The CDR3 nucleotides are TGTGCCAGCAGCACGTGGGACAGGGGGAATAATTCACCCCTCCACTTT. It is translated as CASSTWDRGNNSPLHF.

The chain is built from TRBV5-1 and TRBJ2-2; no firm D call. The CDR3 sequence is 14 residues long. Trimming cost V 1 base and J 6 bases, with 10 bases left between them. Germline-derived CDR1 and CDR2 are SGHRS and YFSETQ. The CDR3 is CASSLRERAGELFF. The CDR3 DNA sequence: TGCGCCAGCAGCTTGAGAGAACGAGCCGGGGAGCTGTTTTTT.

The genes are TRBV28 and TRBJ1-3; tentatively, D is TRBD1 (6 bases). Germline lookup yields CDR1 MDHEN and CDR2 SYDVKM. The length of the CDR3 is 16 residues. Trimming took 5 bases from V and 4 from J, leaving 18 bases between them. The CDR3 nucleotides read TGTGCCAGCAGTCGACGAGGGGGGGCTATCGGAAACACCATATATTTT. This gives the protein CASSRRGGAIGNTIYF.

V gene TRBV4-3 combines with J gene TRBJ2-2, with D possibly being TRBD1 (6 bases). Germline V gene lookup returns CDR1 LGHNA and CDR2 YSLEER. Trimming pared 3 bases from V and 1 base from J, leaving 9 bases between. The CDR3 consists of 15 residues. DNA of the CDR3: TGCGCCAGCAGCCACCCGGGACAGAACACCGGGGAGCTGTTTTTT. Translating gives CASSHPGQNTGELFF.

The rearrangement links TRBV7-3 to TRBJ1-2; 9 bases fit TRBD1. After removal of 2 bases from V and 6 bases from J, the junction contained 13 bases not matched to a gene. CDR1 SGHTA and CDR2 FQGTGA come from the germline V gene. CDR3 length equals 17 residues. Here the CDR3 reads CASSLQASGTGRDGYTF. The CDR3 DNA reads as TGTGCCAGCAGCTTACAAGCCTCCGGGACAGGGAGGGATGGCTACACCTTC.

V and J are TRBV5-6 and TRBJ1-3, with a weak D call TRBD1 (6 bases). Trimming removed 5 bases at V and 2 bases at J, with 17 bases between. CDR1 is SGHDT and CDR2 is YYEEEE in the germline V gene. This CDR3 region has 16 residues. As DNA, the CDR3 is TGTGCCAGCAGTTTAAGACAGGTTACGACTGGAAACACCATATATTTT. Amino acids: CASSLRQVTTGNTIYF. Supplemented by reference TRBV5-6 and TRBJ1-3, the full variable domain reads DAGVTQSPTHLIKTRGQQVTLRCSPKSGHDTVSWYQQALGQGPQFIFQYYEEEERQRGNFPDRFSGHQFPNYSSELNVNALLLGDSALYLCASSLRQVTTGNTIYFGEGSWLTVV.

The chain employs TRBV5-1 and TRBJ2-1, with 11 bases matching TRBD1. The CDR3 is made up of 16 amino acids. Germline CDR1 is SGHRS and CDR2 is YFSETQ. J was trimmed by 8 bases and V by 7 bases; bases with no gene match: 14. The CDR3 region has the DNA TGCGCCAGCTTCCCCCGAGGACAGGGGGCTTTCTATGAGCAGTTCTTC. This encodes CASFPRGQGAFYEQFF.

The chain links TRBV18 to TRBJ1-3; D is unresolved. The CDR3 totals 16 residues. Germline assignment: CDR1 KGHSH and CDR2 LQKENI. V was trimmed by 2 bases and J by 0 bases, leaving 11 bases between them. DNA of the CDR3: TGTGCCAGCTCACCATTTGCGCCAATCTCTGGAAACACCATATATTTT. Translated: CASSPFAPISGNTIYF.

The J gene is TRBJ1-5, the V gene TRBV6-6, with D unclear. This CDR3 contains 14 residues. Trimming cost V 0 bases and J 5 bases, with 8 bases left between them. The germline CDR1 and CDR2 sequences are MNHNY and SVGAGI (reference sequence). CDR3 sequence reads: CASSYSSSHQPQHF. The CDR3 region has the DNA TGTGCCAGCAGTTACTCGTCCAGTCATCAGCCCCAGCATTTT.

This rearrangement joins TRBV18 to TRBJ1-5, with 9 bases lining up with TRBD1. From germline, CDR1 is KGHSH and CDR2 LQKENI. The CDR3 has 17 amino acids. After removal of 3 bases from V and 2 bases from J, the junction contained 8 bases not matched to a gene. CDR3 sequence (DNA): TGTGCCAGCTCACCCGACAGGGGGGGCGTTGGCAATCAGCCCCAGCATTTT. Translating gives CASSPDRGGVGNQPQHF.

The genes are TRBV19 and TRBJ1-3, with D possibly being TRBD1 (5 bases). The CDR3 covers 16 residues. V lost 3 bases and J lost 0, with 12 bases in between. The germline V gene encodes CDR1 LNHDA and CDR2 SQIVND (reference sequence). The CDR3 coding sequence is TGTGCCAGTAGTATTGTAGAGGGACTCTCTGGAAACACCATATATTTT. The encoded protein is CASSIVEGLSGNTIYF. The variable domain in full, with the rest retrieved from reference TRBV19 and TRBJ1-3, is DGGITQSPKYLFRKEGQNVTLSCEQNLNHDAMYWYRQDPGQGLRLIYYSQIVNDFQKGDIAEGYSVSREKKESFPLTVTSAQKNPTAFYLCASSIVEGLSGNTIYFGEGSWLTVV.

The rearrangement joins TRBV5-1 to TRBJ2-5, with 7 bases aligning to TRBD2. V was clipped by 4 bases and J by 6 bases; unmatched bases: 9. The CDR3 has 14 residues. Germline CDR1 and CDR2: SGHRS and YFSETQ. The CDR3 protein is CASSPQTSPQTQYF. The DNA for the CDR3 is TGCGCCAGCAGCCCTCAGACTAGCCCTCAGACCCAGTACTTC.

The rearrangement links TRBV10-3 to TRBJ1-5; 7 bases align to TRBD1. CDR1 is ENHRY, CDR2 SYGVKD, per germline. The CDR3 is made up of 15 amino acids. J lost 7 bases, V lost 6 bases, and 12 bases had no gene match. The CDR3 loop reads CAISRQGGTEQPQHF. DNA for the CDR3: TGTGCCATCAGCAGACAGGGCGGAACTGAGCAGCCCCAGCATTTT.

J is TRBJ2-2 and V is TRBV5-4; 7 nucleotides agree with TRBD2. Per germline, CDR1 SGHNT and CDR2 YYREEE (reference sequence). The CDR3 runs to 15 residues. V dropped 5 bases and J dropped 5; count of bases not matched to a gene: 9. Here the CDR3 reads CASREVEGLTGELFF. The CDR3 bases are TGTGCCAGCAGGGAGGTCGAGGGACTAACCGGGGAGCTGTTTTTT.

This clone was counted once. The rearrangement joins TRBV6-5 to TRBJ1-5; D remains ambiguous. V was pared by 6 bases and J by 2 bases, with 5 bases between. In germline, CDR1 is MNHEY, CDR2 SVGAGI. The CDR3 is 12 residues long. The CDR3 DNA sequence: TGTGCCAGCAGAGCGGGCAATCAGCCCCAGCATTTT. This translates into CASRAGNQPQHF.

This chain connects TRBV2 to TRBJ1-5; 9 nucleotides align to TRBD1. Germline lookup yields CDR1 SNHLY and CDR2 FYNNEI. The length of the CDR3 is 18 residues. V shed 4 bases, J shed 2 bases, and the junction held 12 bases outside the gene matches. The CDR3 region is CASSAGTGTKLGNQPQHF. In DNA form, the CDR3 reads TGTGCCAGCAGTGCCGGGACAGGGACGAAGTTGGGCAATCAGCCCCAGCATTTT.

For the CDR3, the DNA is TGTGCCTGGAGTGCGTCAGGAACTTATGGCTACACCTTC. Its translation: CAWSASGTYGYTF. The V call is TRBV30, the J call TRBJ1-2; no clear D. Trimming removed 1 base from V and 5 bases from J, with 11 bases in between. The CDR3 extends over 13 amino acids. Germline V CDR1 and CDR2: GTSNPN, SVGIG (reference sequence).

V is TRBV6-5 and J is TRBJ1-2; D is perhaps TRBD1 (5 bases). The CDR3 consists of 14 residues. The V gene's germline CDR1 is MNHEY and CDR2 SVGAGI. With 6 bases removed from V and 4 bases from J, the gap between germline ends came to 15 bases. The DNA for the CDR3 is TGTGCCAGCAGGCTCCAGGCGGGGACCTATGGCTACACCTTC. Its protein is CASRLQAGTYGYTF.

The chain employs TRBV7-2 and TRBJ1-1; 7 nucleotides agree with TRBD1. The CDR3 loop spans 14 amino acids. V shed 3 bases and J 1 base; nucleotides not matched to a gene: 2. Germline V gene data show CDR1 as SGHTA and CDR2 as FQGNSA. CDR3 DNA sequence: TGTGCCAGCAGCTTCGACAGGGAGAACACTGAAGCTTTCTTT. It encodes CASSFDRENTEAFF.